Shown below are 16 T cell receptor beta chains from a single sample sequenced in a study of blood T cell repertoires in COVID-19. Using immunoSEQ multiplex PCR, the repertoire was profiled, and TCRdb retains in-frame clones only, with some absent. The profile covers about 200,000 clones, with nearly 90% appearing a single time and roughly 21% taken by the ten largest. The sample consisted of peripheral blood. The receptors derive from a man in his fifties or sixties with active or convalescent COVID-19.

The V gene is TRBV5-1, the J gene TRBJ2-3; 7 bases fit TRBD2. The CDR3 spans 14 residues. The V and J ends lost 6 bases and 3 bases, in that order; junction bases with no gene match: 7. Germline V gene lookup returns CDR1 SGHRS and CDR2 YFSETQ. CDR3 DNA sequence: TGCGCCAGCAACAACGGGGGGAAGACAGATACGCAGTATTTT. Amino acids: CASNNGGKTDTQYF.

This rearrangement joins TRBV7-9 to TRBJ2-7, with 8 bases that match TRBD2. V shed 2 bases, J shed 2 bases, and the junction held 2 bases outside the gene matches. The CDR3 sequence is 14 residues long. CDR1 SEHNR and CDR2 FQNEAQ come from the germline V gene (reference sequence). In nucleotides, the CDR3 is TGTGCCAGCAGCTTATTCGGGGGGGCCTACGAGCAGTACTTC. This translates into CASSLFGGAYEQYF.

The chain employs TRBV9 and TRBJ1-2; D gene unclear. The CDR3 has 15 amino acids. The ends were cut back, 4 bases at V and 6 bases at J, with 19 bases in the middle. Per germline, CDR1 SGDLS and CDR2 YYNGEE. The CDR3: CASSLRADPVDGYTF. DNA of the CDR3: TGTGCCAGCAGCTTGAGGGCCGATCCCGTGGATGGCTACACCTTC.

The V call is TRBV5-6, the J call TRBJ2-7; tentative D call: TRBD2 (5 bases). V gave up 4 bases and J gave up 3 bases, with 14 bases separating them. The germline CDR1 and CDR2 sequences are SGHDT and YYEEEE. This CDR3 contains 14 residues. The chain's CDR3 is CASSTIDGDYEQYF. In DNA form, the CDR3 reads TGTGCCAGCAGCACCATAGACGGGGACTACGAGCAGTACTTC.

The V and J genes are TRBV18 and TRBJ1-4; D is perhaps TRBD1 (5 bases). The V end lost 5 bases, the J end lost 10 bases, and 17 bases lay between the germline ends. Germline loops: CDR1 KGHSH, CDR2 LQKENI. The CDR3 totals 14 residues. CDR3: CASSSDSAPRKLFF. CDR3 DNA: TGTGCCAGCTCATCAGACAGTGCCCCGCGAAAACTGTTTTTT.

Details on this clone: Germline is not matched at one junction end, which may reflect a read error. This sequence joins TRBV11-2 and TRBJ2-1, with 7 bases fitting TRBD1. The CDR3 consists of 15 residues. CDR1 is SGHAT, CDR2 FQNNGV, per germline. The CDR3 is CASSLEGTAYNEQFF. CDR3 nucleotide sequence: TGTGCCAGCAGCCTAGAAGGGACAGCTTACAATGAGCAGTTCTTC.

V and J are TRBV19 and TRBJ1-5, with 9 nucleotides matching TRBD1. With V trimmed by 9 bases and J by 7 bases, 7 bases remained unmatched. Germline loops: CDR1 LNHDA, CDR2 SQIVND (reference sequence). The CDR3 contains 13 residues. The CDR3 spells CASDRGVVQPQHF. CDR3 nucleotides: TGTGCCAGCGACAGGGGGGTAGTCCAGCCCCAGCATTTT. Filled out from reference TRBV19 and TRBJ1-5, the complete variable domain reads DGGITQSPKYLFRKEGQNVTLSCEQNLNHDAMYWYRQDPGQGLRLIYYSQIVNDFQKGDIAEGYSVSREKKESFPLTVTSAQKNPTAFYLCASDRGVVQPQHFGDGTRLSIL.

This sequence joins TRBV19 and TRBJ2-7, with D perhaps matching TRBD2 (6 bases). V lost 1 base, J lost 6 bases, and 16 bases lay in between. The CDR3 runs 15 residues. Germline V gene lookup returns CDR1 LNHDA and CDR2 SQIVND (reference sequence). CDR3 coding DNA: TGTGCCAGTAGTATAGGAGGCAGCGGGCTTGGCGAGCAGTACTTC. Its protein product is CASSIGGSGLGEQYF.

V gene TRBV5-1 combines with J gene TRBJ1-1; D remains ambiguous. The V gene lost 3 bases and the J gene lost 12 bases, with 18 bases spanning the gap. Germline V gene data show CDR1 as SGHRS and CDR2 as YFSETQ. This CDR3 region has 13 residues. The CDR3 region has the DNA TGCGCCAGCAGCTCAGGTCGAGTCCTTAGGCCTTTCTTT. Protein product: CASSSGRVLRPFF.

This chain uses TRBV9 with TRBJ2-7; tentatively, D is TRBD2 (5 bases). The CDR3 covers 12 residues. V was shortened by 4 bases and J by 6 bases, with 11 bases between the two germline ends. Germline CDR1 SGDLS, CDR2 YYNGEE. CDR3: CASSSHRGEQYF. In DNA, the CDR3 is TGTGCCAGCAGCTCCCACCGGGGCGAGCAGTACTTC.

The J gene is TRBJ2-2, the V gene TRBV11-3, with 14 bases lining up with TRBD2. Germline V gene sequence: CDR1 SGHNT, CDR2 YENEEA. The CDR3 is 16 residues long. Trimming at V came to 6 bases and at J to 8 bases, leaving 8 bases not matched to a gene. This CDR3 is CASSRGLAGASGELFF. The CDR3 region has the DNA TGTGCCAGCAGTCGGGGACTAGCGGGGGCCTCTGGGGAGCTGTTTTTT.

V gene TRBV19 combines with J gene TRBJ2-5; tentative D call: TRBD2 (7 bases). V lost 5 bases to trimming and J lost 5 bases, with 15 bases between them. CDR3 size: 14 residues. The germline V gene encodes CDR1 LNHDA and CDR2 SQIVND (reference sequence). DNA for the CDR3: TGTGCCAGTAGTGTAGGCGGGGGCATGGAGACCCAGTACTTC. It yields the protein CASSVGGGMETQYF.

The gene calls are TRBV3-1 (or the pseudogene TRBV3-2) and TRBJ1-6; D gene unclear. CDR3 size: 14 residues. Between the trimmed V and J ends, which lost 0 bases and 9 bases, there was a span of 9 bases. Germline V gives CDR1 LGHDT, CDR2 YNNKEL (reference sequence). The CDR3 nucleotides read TGTGCCAGCAGCCAAGAGGCAGATGGTTCACCCCTCCACTTT. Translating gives CASSQEADGSPLHF.

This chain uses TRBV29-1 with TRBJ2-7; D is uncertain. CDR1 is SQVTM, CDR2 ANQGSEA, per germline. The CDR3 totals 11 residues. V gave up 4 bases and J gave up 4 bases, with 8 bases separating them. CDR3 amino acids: CSVGAQYEQYF. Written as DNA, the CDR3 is TGCAGCGTTGGGGCACAGTACGAGCAGTACTTC.

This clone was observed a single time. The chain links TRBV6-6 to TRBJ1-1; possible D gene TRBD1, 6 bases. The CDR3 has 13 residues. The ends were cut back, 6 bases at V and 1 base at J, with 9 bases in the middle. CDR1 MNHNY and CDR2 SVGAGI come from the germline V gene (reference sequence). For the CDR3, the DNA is TGTGCCAGCAGCCCGGGACAGAACACTGAAGCTTTCTTT. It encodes CASSPGQNTEAFF.

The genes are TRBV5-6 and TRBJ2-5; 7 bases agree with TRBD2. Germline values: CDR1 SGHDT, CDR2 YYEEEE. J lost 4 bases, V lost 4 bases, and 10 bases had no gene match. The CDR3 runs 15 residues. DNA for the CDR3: TGTGCCAGCAGCCCGCGGGGGAGAAGGGCAGAGACCCAGTACTTC. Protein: CASSPRGRRAETQYF.